Here is one T cell receptor beta chain with its context. Trimming pared 0 bases from V and 3 bases from J, leaving 7 bases between. This CDR3 has 14 amino acids. Germline-derived CDR1 and CDR2 are SGHRS and YFSETQ. The source of the sample is a study of T cell changes during pregnancy in multiple sclerosis. Method: immunoSEQ multiplex PCR; TCRdb's copy keeps in-frame clones and lacks some. This table holds about 40,000 clones, about 91% found once. The clonotype originates from a female donor with multiple sclerosis, enrolled in a pregnancy study. The chain carries TRBV5-1 and TRBJ2-4, with a weak D call TRBD1 (6 bases). This specimen was CD4+ T cells from peripheral blood mononuclear cells, taken before pregnancy. Written as DNA, the CDR3 is TGCGCCAGCAGCTTGGCAGGGGACAAAAACATTCAGTACTTC. Translated, it gives CASSLAGDKNIQYF.